The clone carrying this T cell receptor (beta chain) appeared a few times. The germline V gene encodes CDR1 SGHAT and CDR2 FQNNGV. Trimming took 4 bases from V and 4 from J, leaving 17 bases between them. The length of the CDR3 is 15 residues. The data originate from a study of T-cell memory formation after mild COVID-19. 5'RACE primed from the constant segment yielded TCR alpha and TCR beta cDNA libraries bearing sample barcodes and UMIs. TCRdb re-called the 5' RACE reads through MiXCR, storing one row per CDR3 protein. The repertoire holds 450,000 to 700,000 distinct CDR3 sequences, 18% seen once, with approximately 12% in the top ten.

This receptor was taken from an adult woman who had mild COVID-19 (a few samples of this study predate the infection). Cell type and time point are not known. Sequenced: PBMCs or a T cell subset sorted from them (not recorded which). J is TRBJ2-7 and V is TRBV11-2; a weak D match, TRBD2 (6 bases). The CDR3 sequence is CASSSEADYYYEQYF. CDR3 DNA: TGTGCCAGCAGCTCTGAAGCGGACTACTATTACGAGCAGTACTTC.